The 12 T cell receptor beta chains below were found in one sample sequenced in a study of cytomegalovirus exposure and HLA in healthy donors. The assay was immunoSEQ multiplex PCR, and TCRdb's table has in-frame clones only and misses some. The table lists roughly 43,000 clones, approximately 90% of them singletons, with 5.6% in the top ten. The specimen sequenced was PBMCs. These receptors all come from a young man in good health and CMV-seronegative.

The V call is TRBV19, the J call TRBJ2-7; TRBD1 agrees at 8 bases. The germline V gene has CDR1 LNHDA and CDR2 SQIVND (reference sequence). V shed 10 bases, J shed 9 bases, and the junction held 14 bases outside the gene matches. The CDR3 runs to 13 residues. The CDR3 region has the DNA TGTGCCATAGAGGACAGGGTCGATCGTCGGCAGTACTTC. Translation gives CAIEDRVDRRQYF.

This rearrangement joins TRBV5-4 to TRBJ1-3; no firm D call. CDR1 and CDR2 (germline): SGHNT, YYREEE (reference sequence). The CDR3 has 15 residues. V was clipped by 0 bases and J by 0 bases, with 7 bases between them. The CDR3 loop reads CASSLGGSSGNTIYF. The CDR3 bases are TGTGCCAGCAGCTTGGGTGGCAGCTCTGGAAACACCATATATTTT.

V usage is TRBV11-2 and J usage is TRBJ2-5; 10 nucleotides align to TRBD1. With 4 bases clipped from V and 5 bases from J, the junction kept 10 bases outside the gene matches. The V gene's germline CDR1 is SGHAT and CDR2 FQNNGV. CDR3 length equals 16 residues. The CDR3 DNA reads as TGTGCCAGCAGCTATCGGACAGGGGGGAGGTGGGAGACCCAGTACTTC. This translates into CASSYRTGGRWETQYF.

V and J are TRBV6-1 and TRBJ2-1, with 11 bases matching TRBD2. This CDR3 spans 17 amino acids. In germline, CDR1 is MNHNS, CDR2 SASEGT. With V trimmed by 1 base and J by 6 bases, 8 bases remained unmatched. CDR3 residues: CASSEETSGAAGNEQFF. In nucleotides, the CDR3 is TGTGCCAGCAGTGAAGAGACTAGCGGGGCGGCGGGCAATGAGCAGTTCTTC.

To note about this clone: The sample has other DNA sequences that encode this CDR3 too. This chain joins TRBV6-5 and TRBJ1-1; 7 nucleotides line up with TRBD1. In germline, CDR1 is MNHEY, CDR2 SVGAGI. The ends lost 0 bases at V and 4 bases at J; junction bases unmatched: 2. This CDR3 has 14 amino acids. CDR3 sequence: CASSYSAGGTEAFF. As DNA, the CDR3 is TGTGCCAGCAGTTACTCCGCAGGGGGCACTGAAGCTTTCTTT.

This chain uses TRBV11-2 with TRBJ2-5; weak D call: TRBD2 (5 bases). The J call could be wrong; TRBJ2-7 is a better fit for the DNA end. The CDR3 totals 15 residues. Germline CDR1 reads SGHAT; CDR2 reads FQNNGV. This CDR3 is CASSLDGENSYEQYF. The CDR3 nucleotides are TGTGCCAGCAGCTTAGACGGGGAAAACTCCTACGAGCAGTACTTC.

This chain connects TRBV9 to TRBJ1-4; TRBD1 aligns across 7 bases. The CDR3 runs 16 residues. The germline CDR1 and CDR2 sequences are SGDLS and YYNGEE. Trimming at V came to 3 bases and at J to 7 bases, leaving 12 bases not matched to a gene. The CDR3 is CASSADRQGGFEKLFF. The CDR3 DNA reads TGTGCCAGCAGCGCAGATCGACAGGGAGGATTTGAAAAACTGTTTTTT.

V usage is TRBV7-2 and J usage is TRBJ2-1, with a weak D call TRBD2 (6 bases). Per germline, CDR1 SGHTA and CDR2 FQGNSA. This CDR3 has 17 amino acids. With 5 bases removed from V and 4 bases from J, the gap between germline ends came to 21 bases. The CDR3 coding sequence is TGTGCCAGCAGCCTTAGAGGTGTCGCGGGGCCTTACAATGAGCAGTTCTTC. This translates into CASSLRGVAGPYNEQFF.

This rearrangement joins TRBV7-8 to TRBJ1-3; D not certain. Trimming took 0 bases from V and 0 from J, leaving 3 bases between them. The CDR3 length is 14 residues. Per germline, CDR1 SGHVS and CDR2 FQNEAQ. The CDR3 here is CASSLAFSGNTIYF. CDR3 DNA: TGTGCCAGCAGCTTAGCCTTCTCTGGAAACACCATATATTTT. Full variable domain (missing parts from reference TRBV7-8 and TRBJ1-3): GAGVSQSPRYKVAKRGQDVALRCDPISGHVSLFWYQQALGQGPEFLTYFQNEAQLDKSGLPSDRFFAERPEGSVSTLKIQRTQQEDSAVYLCASSLAFSGNTIYFGEGSWLTVV.

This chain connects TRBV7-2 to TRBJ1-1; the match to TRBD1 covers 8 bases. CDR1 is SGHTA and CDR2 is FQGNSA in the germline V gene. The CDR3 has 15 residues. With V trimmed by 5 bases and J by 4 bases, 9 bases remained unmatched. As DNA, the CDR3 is TGTGCCAGCAGCGCCCGACAGGGGAGTGCCACTGAAGCTTTCTTT. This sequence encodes CASSARQGSATEAFF.

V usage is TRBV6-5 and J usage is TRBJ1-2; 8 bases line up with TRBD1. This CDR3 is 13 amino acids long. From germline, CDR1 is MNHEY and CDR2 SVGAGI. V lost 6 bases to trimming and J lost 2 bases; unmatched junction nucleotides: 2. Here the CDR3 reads CASRDRVNYGYTF. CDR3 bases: TGTGCCAGCAGGGACAGGGTGAACTATGGCTACACCTTC.

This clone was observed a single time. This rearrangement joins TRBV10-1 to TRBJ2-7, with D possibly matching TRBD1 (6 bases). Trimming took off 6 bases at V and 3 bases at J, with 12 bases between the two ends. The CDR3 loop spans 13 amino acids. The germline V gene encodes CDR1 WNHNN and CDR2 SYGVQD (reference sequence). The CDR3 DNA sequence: TGCGCCAGCAGCCCAGGGGTCCGCTACGAGCAGTACTTC. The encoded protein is CASSPGVRYEQYF.